This T cell receptor beta chain comes out of a study of cytomegalovirus exposure and HLA in healthy donors. PCR employed 60 Vbeta and 13 Jbeta primers. Assay: immunoSEQ multiplex PCR; the TCRdb copy retains only in-frame clones and omits some. Found here are around 100,000 clones; the top ten clones hold 3% to 3.5%. The CDR3 consists of 13 residues. CDR1 GTSNPN and CDR2 SVGIG come from the germline V gene (reference sequence). Trimming shortened V by 2 bases and J by 5 bases, and 10 bases separated the two germline ends. This chain uses TRBV30 with TRBJ1-5, with unresolved D. This TCR came from a woman aged 25 to 45 in good health and CMV-seronegative. What was sequenced was PBMCs. The CDR3 sequence: CAWSKQTYQPQHF. The CDR3 bases are TGTGCCTGGAGTAAACAGACATATCAGCCCCAGCATTTT. Looking up the rest from reference TRBV30 and TRBJ1-5 gives the full variable domain: SQTIHQWPATLVQPVGSPLSLECTVEGTSNPNLYWYRQAAGRGLQLLFYSVGIGQISSEVPQNLSASRPQDRQFILSSKKLLLSDSGFYLCAWSKQTYQPQHFGDGTRLSIL.